This passage covers 18 T cell receptor beta chains from one sample sequenced in a study of OX40 agonist ivuxolimab in advanced cancers. Profiling relied on immunoSEQ multiplex PCR, and the TCRdb table lists in-frame clones only, not all of them. The sample records tens of thousands of clones, around nine tenths being singletons. Source: CD4+ or CD8+ T cells sorted from blood, taken in a trial of the OX40 agonist ivuxolimab. Receptor source: an adult with an advanced solid tumor such as melanoma, head and neck, liver or kidney cancer.

The V gene is TRBV28, the J gene TRBJ2-7, with D uncertain. Trimming took 9 bases from V and 5 from J, leaving 8 bases between them. CDR3 length: 10 residues. Germline V gene sequence: CDR1 MDHEN, CDR2 SYDVKM. The CDR3 sequence: CASGRDEQYF. The CDR3 bases are TGTGCCAGTGGACGAGACGAGCAGTACTTC.

This rearrangement joins TRBV4-1 to TRBJ2-3; 9 bases map to TRBD1. The CDR3 totals 17 residues. CDR1 and CDR2 from the germline V gene are MGHRA and YSYEKL. V shed 4 bases, J shed 4 bases, and the junction held 12 bases outside the gene matches. The CDR3 sequence: CASSLRGGQGFPDTQYF. CDR3 nucleotides: TGCGCCAGCAGCCTCCGAGGAGGACAGGGGTTCCCAGATACGCAGTATTTT.

The rearrangement joins TRBV4-1 to TRBJ2-3; D possibly corresponds to TRBD1 (6 bases). CDR1 and CDR2 (germline): MGHRA, YSYEKL. This CDR3 spans 18 amino acids. Trimming stripped 1 base from V and 3 bases from J, with 20 bases between. The CDR3 spells CASSQVAVRQGKTDTQYF. The CDR3 bases are TGCGCCAGCAGCCAAGTGGCCGTGAGGCAGGGGAAGACAGATACGCAGTATTTT.

The V gene is TRBV6-1, the J gene TRBJ1-1; D might be TRBD1 (5 bases). The ends were cut back, 3 bases at V and 5 bases at J, with 13 bases in the middle. CDR3 length: 14 amino acids. In germline, CDR1 is MNHNS, CDR2 SASEGT. For the CDR3, the DNA is TGTGCCAGCAGTGAGTCATGGGGGGGGACTGAAGCTTTCTTT. This codes for CASSESWGGTEAFF.

This rearrangement joins TRBV28 to TRBJ1-2; the D is unclear. The V gene lost 7 bases and the J gene lost 2 bases, with 14 bases spanning the gap. Germline V lookup: CDR1 MDHEN, CDR2 SYDVKM. This CDR3 region has 14 residues. The CDR3 coding sequence is TGTGCCAGCACCCTCCCGGGTTTAAACTATGGCTACACCTTC. Its protein is CASTLPGLNYGYTF.

The chain employs TRBV19 and TRBJ2-6; D possibly corresponds to TRBD2 (5 bases). The CDR3 length is 14 residues. Germline CDR1 is LNHDA and CDR2 is SQIVND (reference sequence). V lost 6 bases and J 0 bases, leaving 6 bases between the germline ends. This CDR3 is CASSRGSGANVLTF. CDR3 sequence (DNA): TGTGCCAGTAGCCGGGGCTCTGGGGCCAACGTCCTGACTTTC.

Here the CDR3 reads CASRPKGGGEKLFF. DNA of the CDR3: TGTGCCAGCAGACCTAAGGGAGGTGGTGAAAAACTGTTTTTT. The V call is TRBV6-6, the J call TRBJ1-4; D gene unclear. Trimming pared 6 bases from V and 7 bases from J, leaving 15 bases between. The V gene's germline CDR1 is MNHNY and CDR2 SVGAGI (reference sequence). The CDR3 has 14 residues.

The chain uses TRBV7-2 and TRBJ2-3, with a weak D call TRBD1 (7 bases). The ends were cut back, 0 bases at V and 4 bases at J, with 14 bases in the middle. Germline CDR1 and CDR2: SGHTA and FQGNSA. CDR3 length: 16 amino acids. The CDR3 protein is CASSLARGGGADTQYF. CDR3 nucleotides: TGTGCCAGCAGCTTAGCTAGAGGGGGCGGGGCAGATACGCAGTATTTT.

J is TRBJ2-2 and V is TRBV5-1; no reliable D call. The V gene's germline CDR1 is SGHRS and CDR2 YFSETQ. With 6 bases removed from V and 2 bases from J, the gap between germline ends came to 11 bases. This CDR3 is 14 amino acids long. The CDR3 loop is CASKRAINTGELFF. The CDR3, as DNA: TGCGCCAGCAAACGGGCCATAAACACCGGGGAGCTGTTTTTT.

The rearrangement uses TRBV30 and TRBJ2-5; D unclear. Germline V gives CDR1 GTSNPN, CDR2 SVGIG (reference sequence). The ends were cut back, 2 bases at V and 2 bases at J, with 6 bases in the middle. This CDR3 contains 12 residues. CDR3 sequence: CAWSPMQETQYF. For the CDR3, the DNA is TGTGCCTGGAGTCCGATGCAAGAGACCCAGTACTTC.

This chain joins TRBV19 and TRBJ1-5; weak D call: TRBD1 (5 bases). Germline CDR1 and CDR2: LNHDA and SQIVND (reference sequence). The CDR3 runs to 13 residues. V was clipped by 4 bases and J by 9 bases, with 13 bases between them. The CDR3 DNA reads as TGTGCCAGTAGTAGAGGGGCACTAAGGCCCCAGCATTTT. This translates into CASSRGALRPQHF.

The chain carries TRBV7-9 and TRBJ1-1; D unresolved. CDR1 SEHNR and CDR2 FQNEAQ come from the germline V gene (reference sequence). The ends were cut back, 1 base at V and 1 base at J, with 10 bases in the middle. This CDR3 spans 15 amino acids. The CDR3 sequence is CASSLGGATNTEAFF. CDR3 DNA sequence: TGTGCCAGCAGCTTAGGAGGCGCGACGAACACTGAAGCTTTCTTT.

The chain carries TRBV7-8 and TRBJ2-7, with TRBD1 as a possible D gene (6 bases). Germline V gene sequence: CDR1 SGHVS, CDR2 FQNEAQ. The CDR3 is made up of 14 amino acids. The V gene lost 5 bases and the J gene lost 2 bases, with 13 bases spanning the gap. The CDR3 DNA sequence: TGTGCCAGCAGCCCCCGGGACACGGCCTACGAGCAGTACTTC. Protein sequence: CASSPRDTAYEQYF.

The rearrangement joins TRBV27 to TRBJ2-3; tentatively, D is TRBD1 (6 bases). CDR3 length equals 16 residues. The germline V gene has CDR1 MNHEY and CDR2 SMNVEV (reference sequence). Deletions cut 6 bases from V and 3 bases from J, with 19 bases between. CDR3 amino acids: CASRITGISRTDTQYF. In DNA form, the CDR3 reads TGTGCCAGCAGGATTACAGGGATCTCTAGGACAGATACGCAGTATTTT.

This rearrangement joins TRBV7-9 to TRBJ2-1, with 7 bases fitting TRBD2. This CDR3 is 14 amino acids long. The germline gives CDR1 SEHNR, CDR2 FQNEAQ (reference sequence). The V and J ends lost 7 bases and 1 base, in that order; junction bases with no gene match: 4. CDR3 sequence: CASTREDSYNEQFF. The DNA of the CDR3 is TGTGCCAGCACCCGGGAGGATTCCTACAATGAGCAGTTCTTC. Variable domain in full (rest from reference TRBV7-9 and TRBJ2-1): DTGVSQNPRHKITKRGQNVTFRCDPISEHNRLYWYRQTLGQGPEFLTYFQNEAQLEKSRLLSDRFSAERPKGSFSTLEIQRTEQGDSAMYLCASTREDSYNEQFFGPGTRLTVL.

The CDR3, as DNA: TGCAGCGTGACAGGGATTGGGTCCTACGAGCAGTACTTC. Its translation: CSVTGIGSYEQYF. The chain carries TRBV29-1 and TRBJ2-7; 7 bases are shared with TRBD1. V lost 6 bases to trimming and J lost 1 base; unmatched junction nucleotides: 6. The CDR3 runs 13 residues. CDR1 is SQVTM and CDR2 is ANQGSEA in the germline V gene.

The rearrangement links TRBV4-2 to TRBJ1-5; maybe TRBD1 (5 bases). V lost 0 bases, J lost 6 bases, and 15 bases lay in between. This CDR3 region has 16 residues. Germline V gives CDR1 LGHNA, CDR2 YNFKEQ. The CDR3 DNA follows: TGTGCCAGCAGCCAAGATGGGGATCTGAGGGGTCAGCCCCAGCATTTT. Translated, it gives CASSQDGDLRGQPQHF.

The chain recombines TRBV7-9 with TRBJ2-2; 7 bases agree with TRBD1. The V segment lost 2 bases and the J segment 7 bases; nucleotides outside the gene matches: 7. CDR3 length: 15 amino acids. Germline V CDR1 and CDR2: SEHNR, FQNEAQ (reference sequence). DNA of the CDR3: TGTGCCAGCAGCTTATTCGGGACAGAGGGCGGGGAGCTGTTTTTT. Amino acids: CASSLFGTEGGELFF.